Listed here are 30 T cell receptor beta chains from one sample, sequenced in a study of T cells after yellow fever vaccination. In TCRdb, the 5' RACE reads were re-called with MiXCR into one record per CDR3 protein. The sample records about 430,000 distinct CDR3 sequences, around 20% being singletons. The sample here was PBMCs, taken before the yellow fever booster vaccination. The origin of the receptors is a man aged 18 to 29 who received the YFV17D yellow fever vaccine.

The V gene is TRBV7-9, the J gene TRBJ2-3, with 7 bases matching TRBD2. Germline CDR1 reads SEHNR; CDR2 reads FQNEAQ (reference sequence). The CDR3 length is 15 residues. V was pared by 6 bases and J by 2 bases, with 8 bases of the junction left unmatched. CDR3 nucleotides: TGTGCCAGCAGTCTAACTAGCGCAAACACAGATACGCAGTATTTT. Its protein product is CASSLTSANTDTQYF. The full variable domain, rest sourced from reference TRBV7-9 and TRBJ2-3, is DTGVSQNPRHKITKRGQNVTFRCDPISEHNRLYWYRQTLGQGPEFLTYFQNEAQLEKSRLLSDRFSAERPKGSFSTLEIQRTEQGDSAMYLCASSLTSANTDTQYFGPGTRLTVL.

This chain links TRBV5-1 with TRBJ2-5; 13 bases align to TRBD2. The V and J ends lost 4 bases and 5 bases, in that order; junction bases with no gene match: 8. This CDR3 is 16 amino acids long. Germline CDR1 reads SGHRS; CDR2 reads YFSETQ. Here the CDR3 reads CASSVTSGGAWETQYF. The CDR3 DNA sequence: TGCGCCAGCAGCGTCACTAGCGGGGGGGCCTGGGAGACCCAGTACTTC.

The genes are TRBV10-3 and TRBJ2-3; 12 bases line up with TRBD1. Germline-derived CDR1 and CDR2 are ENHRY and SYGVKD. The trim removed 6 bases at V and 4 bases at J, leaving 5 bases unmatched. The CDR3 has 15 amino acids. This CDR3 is CAISRRDRGPDTQYF. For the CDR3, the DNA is TGTGCCATCAGCCGACGGGACAGGGGGCCAGATACGCAGTATTTT.

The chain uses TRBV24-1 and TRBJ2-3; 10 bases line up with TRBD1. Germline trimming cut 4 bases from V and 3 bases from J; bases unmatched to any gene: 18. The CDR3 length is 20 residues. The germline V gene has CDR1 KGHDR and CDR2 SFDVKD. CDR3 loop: CATSESFLSTGQGGTDTQYF. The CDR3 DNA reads TGTGCCACCAGTGAGTCCTTCCTATCCACCGGACAGGGGGGAACAGATACGCAGTATTTT.

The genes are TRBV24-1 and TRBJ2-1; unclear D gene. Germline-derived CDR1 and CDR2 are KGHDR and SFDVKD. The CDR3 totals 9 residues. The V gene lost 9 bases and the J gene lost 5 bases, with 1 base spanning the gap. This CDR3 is CATHNEQFF. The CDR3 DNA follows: TGTGCCACCCACAATGAGCAGTTCTTC.

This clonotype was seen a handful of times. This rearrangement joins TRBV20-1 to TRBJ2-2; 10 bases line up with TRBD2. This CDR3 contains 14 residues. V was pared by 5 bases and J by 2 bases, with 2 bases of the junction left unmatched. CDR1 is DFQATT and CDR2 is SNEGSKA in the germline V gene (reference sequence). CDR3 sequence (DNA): TGCAGTGCTTCTAGCGGGGGAAACACCGGGGAGCTGTTTTTT. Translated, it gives CSASSGGNTGELFF.

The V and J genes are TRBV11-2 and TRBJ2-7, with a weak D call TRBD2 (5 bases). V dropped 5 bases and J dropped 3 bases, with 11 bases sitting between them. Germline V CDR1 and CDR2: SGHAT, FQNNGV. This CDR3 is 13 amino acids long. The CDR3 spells CASSPGLFYEQYV. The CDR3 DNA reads TGTGCCAGCAGCCCCGGACTGTTCTACGAGCAGTACGTC.

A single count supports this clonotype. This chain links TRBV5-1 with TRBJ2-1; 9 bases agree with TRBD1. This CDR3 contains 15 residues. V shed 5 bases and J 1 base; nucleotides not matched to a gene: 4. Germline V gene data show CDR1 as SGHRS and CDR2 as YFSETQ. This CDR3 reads CASRLDRGSYNEQFF. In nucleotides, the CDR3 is TGCGCCAGCAGACTGGACAGGGGATCCTACAATGAGCAGTTCTTC.

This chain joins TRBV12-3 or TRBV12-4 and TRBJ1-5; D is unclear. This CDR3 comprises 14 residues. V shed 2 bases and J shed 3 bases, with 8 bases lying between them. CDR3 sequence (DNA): TGTGCCAGCAGTTTATTCAGCGACAATCAGCCCCAGCATTTT. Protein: CASSLFSDNQPQHF.

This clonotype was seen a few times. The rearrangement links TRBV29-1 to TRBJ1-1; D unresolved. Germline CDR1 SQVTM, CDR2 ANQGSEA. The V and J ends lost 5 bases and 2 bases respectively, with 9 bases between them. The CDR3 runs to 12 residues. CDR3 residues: CSVSTANTEAFF. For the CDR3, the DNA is TGCAGCGTTTCGACGGCTAACACTGAAGCTTTCTTT.

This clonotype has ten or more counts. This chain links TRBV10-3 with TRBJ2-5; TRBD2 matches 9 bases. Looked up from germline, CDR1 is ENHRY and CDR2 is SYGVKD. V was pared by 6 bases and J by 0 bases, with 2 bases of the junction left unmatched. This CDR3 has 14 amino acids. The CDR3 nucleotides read TGTGCCATCAGAGGCGGGGGGGACCAAGAGACCCAGTACTTC. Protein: CAIRGGGDQETQYF.

The CDR3 sequence: CASSTHSGTEAFF. The CDR3 DNA reads as TGTGCCAGCAGCACCCACTCTGGCACTGAAGCTTTCTTT. This sequence joins TRBV9 and TRBJ1-1; D uncertain. Germline V gene sequence: CDR1 SGDLS, CDR2 YYNGEE. The CDR3 covers 13 residues. Trimming left V 4 bases short and J 4 bases short, with 11 bases between.

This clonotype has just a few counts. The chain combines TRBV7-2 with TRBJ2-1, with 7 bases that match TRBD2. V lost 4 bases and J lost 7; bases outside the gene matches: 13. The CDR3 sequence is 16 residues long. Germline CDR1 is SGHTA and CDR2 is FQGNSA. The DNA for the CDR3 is TGTGCCAGCAGCTGGGCTAGCGGTCCGGGGGTGAATGAGCAGTTCTTC. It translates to CASSWASGPGVNEQFF. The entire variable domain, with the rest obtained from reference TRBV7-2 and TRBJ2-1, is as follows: GAGVSQSPSNKVTEKGKDVELRCDPISGHTALYWYRQSLGQGLEFLIYFQGNSAPDKSGLPSDRFSAERTGGSVSTLTIQRTQQEDSAVYLCASSWASGPGVNEQFFGPGTRLTVL.

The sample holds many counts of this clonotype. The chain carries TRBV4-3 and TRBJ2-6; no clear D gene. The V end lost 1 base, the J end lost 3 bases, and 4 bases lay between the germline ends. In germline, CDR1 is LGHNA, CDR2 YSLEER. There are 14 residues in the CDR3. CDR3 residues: CASSQGDGANVLTF. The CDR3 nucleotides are TGCGCCAGCAGCCAAGGGGATGGGGCCAACGTCCTGACTTTC.

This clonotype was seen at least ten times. The CDR3 sequence: CASSPRGSGANVLTF. The CDR3 nucleotides read TGTGCCAGCAGTCCCCGGGGATCTGGGGCCAACGTCCTGACTTTC. The chain has TRBV18 and TRBJ2-6, with a possible D match to TRBD2 (5 bases). The CDR3 extends over 15 amino acids. V shed 8 bases and J shed 1 base, with 12 bases lying between them. Germline V lookup: CDR1 KGHSH, CDR2 LQKENI.

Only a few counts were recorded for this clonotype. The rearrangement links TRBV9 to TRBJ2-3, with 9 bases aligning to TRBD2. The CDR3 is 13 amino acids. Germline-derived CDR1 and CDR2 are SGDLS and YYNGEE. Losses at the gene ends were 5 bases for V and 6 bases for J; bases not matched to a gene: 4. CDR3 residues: CASRRGGRDTQYF. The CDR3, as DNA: TGTGCCAGCAGGCGGGGGGGCAGGGATACGCAGTATTTT.

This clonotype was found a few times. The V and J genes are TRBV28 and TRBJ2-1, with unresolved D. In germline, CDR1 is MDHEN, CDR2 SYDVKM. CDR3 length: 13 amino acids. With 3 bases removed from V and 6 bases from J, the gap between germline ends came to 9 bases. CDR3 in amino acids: CASSFGSSNEQFF. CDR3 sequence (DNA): TGTGCCAGCAGTTTTGGATCGAGCAATGAGCAGTTCTTC.

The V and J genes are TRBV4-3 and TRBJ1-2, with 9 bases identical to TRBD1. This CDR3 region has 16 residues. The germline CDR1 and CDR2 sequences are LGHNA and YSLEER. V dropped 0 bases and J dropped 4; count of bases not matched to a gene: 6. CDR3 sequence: CASSQDWDRVVYGYTF. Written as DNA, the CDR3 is TGCGCCAGCAGCCAAGATTGGGACAGGGTCGTCTATGGCTACACCTTC.

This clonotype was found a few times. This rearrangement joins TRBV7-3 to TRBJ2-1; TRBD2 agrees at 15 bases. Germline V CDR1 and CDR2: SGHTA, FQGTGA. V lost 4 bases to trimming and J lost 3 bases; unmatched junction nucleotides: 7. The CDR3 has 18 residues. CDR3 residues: CASSSGTSGGPRYNEQFF. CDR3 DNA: TGTGCCAGCAGCTCCGGGACTAGCGGGGGGCCCCGCTACAATGAGCAGTTCTTC. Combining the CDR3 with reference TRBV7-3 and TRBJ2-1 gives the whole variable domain GAGVSQTPSNKVTEKGKYVELRCDPISGHTALYWYRQSLGQGPEFLIYFQGTGAADDSGLPNDRFFAVRPEGSVSTLKIQRTERGDSAVYLCASSSGTSGGPRYNEQFFGPGTRLTVL.

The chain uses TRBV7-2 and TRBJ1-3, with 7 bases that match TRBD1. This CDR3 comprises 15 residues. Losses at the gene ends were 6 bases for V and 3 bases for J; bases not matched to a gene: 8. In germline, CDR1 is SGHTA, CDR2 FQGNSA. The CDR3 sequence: CASSFDRVFGNTIYF. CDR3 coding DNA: TGTGCCAGCAGTTTCGACAGGGTGTTTGGAAACACCATATATTTT.

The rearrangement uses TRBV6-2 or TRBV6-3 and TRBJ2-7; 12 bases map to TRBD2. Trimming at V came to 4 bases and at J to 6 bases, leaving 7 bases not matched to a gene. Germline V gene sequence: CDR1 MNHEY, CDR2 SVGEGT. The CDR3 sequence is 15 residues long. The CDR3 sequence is CASSLTSGGLLEQYF. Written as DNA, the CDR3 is TGTGCCAGCAGTTTGACTAGCGGGGGTCTTCTCGAGCAGTACTTC.

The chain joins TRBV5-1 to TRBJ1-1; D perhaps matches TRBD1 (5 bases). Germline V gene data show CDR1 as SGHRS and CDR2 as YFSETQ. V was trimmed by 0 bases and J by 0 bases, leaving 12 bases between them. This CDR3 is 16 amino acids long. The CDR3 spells CASSLELGEVNTEAFF. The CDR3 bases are TGCGCCAGCAGCTTGGAGTTAGGGGAGGTGAACACTGAAGCTTTCTTT.

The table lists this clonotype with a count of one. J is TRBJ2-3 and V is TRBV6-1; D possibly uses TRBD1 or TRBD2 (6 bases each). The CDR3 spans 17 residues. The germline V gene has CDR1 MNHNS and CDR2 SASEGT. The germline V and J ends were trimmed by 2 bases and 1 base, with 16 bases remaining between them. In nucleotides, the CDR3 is TGTGCCAGCAGTGAATATGGGGGGCTGGGGGGCACAGATACGCAGTATTTT. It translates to CASSEYGGLGGTDTQYF.

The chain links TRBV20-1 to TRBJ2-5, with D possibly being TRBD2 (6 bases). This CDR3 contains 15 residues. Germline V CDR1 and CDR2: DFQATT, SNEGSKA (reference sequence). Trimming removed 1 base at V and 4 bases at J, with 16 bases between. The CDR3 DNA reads TGCAGTGCTAGAGTCCAGGGAGGTGGGGTAGAGACCCAGTACTTC. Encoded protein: CSARVQGGGVETQYF.

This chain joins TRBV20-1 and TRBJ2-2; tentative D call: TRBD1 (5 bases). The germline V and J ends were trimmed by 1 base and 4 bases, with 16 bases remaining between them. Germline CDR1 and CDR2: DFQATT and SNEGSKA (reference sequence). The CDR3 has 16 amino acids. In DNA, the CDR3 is TGCAGTGCTAGAGTCGGGCGCAGGGCGAGCACCGGGGAGCTGTTTTTT. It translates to CSARVGRRASTGELFF.

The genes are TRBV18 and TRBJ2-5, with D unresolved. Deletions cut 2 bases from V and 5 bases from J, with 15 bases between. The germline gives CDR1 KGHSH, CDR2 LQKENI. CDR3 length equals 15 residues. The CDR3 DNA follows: TGTGCCAGCTCACCAATACGAAATCTAGGGGAGACCCAGTACTTC. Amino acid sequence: CASSPIRNLGETQYF.

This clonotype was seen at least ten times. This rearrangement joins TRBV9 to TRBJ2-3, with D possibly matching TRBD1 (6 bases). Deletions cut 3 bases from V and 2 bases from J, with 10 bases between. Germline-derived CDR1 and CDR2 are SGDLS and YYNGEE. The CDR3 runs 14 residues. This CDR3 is CASSADRNTDTQYF. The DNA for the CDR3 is TGTGCCAGCAGCGCAGACAGGAACACAGATACGCAGTATTTT.

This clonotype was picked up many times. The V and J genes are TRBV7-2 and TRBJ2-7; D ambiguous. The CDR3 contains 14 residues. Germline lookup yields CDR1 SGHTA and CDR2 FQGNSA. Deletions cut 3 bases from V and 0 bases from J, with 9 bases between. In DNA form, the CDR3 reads TGTGCCAGCAGCTTTGGCAGGCACTCCTACGAGCAGTACTTC. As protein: CASSFGRHSYEQYF.

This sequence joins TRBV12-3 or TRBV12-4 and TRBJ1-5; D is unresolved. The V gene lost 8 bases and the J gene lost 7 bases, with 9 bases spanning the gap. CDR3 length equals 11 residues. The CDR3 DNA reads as TGTGCCAGCGGGAGCGGGCAGCCCCAGCATTTT. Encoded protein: CASGSGQPQHF.

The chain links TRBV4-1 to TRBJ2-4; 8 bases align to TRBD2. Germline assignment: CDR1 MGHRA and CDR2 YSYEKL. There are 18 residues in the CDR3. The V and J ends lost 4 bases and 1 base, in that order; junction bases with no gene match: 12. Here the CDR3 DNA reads TGCGCCAGCAGCCCCGGGAGGGTACAAGGGCGTGCCAAAAACATTCAGTACTTC. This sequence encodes CASSPGRVQGRAKNIQYF.